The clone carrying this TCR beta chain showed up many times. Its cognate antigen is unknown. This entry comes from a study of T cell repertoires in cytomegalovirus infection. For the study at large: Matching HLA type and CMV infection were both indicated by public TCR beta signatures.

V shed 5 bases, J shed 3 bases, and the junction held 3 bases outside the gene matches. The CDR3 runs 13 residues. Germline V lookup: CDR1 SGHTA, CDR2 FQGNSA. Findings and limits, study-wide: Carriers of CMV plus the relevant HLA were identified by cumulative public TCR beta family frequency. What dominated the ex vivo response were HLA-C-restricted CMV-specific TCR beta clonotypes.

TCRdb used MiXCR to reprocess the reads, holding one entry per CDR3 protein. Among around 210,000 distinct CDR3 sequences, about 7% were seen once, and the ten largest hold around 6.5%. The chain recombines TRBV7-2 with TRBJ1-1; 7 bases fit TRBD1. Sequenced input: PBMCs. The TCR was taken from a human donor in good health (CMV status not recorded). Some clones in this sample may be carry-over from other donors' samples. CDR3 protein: CASSTTGDTEAFF. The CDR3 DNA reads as TGTGCCAGCAGCACCACAGGGGACACTGAAGCTTTCTTT.